Presented here are 7 T cell receptor beta chains from one specimen sequenced in a study of T cell responses to AZD1222 COVID-19 vaccine. The protocol was immunoSEQ multiplex PCR, while the TCRdb copy is restricted to in-frame clones and leaves out a portion. This table holds approximately 170,000 clones, 85% to 90% found once. Sequenced here: peripheral blood, sampled on day 0 of AZD1222 vaccination. The receptors shown here come from an adult in good health.

J is TRBJ2-1 and V is TRBV28, with 10 bases lining up with TRBD2. The length of the CDR3 is 23 residues. Germline-derived CDR1 and CDR2 are MDHEN and SYDVKM. V lost 1 base, J lost 1 base, and 22 bases stayed unmatched. In DNA form, the CDR3 reads TGTGCCAGCAGTTTATATCTAGGGGGGGCAGGGGTGTCTAGCGGGAGTTCCTACAATGAGCAGTTCTTC. It is translated as CASSLYLGGAGVSSGSSYNEQFF.

V and J are TRBV2 and TRBJ1-5, with TRBD1 as a possible D gene (6 bases). Looked up from germline, CDR1 is SNHLY and CDR2 is FYNNEI. Trimming cost V 8 bases and J 1 base, with 18 bases left between them. This CDR3 has 16 residues. The CDR3 DNA sequence: TGTGCCAGCGTCTACGAAGGGGGGTCGAGCAATCAGCCCCAGCATTTT. It yields the protein CASVYEGGSSNQPQHF.

This chain uses TRBV6-2 or TRBV6-3 with TRBJ2-7; D uncertain. The CDR3 runs to 11 residues. In germline, CDR1 is MNHEY, CDR2 SVGEGT. V lost 6 bases and J lost 7, with 10 bases in between. In DNA form, the CDR3 reads TGTGCCAGCAGCACCTACATGGAGCAGTACTTC. This translates into CASSTYMEQYF.

This chain joins TRBV10-3 and TRBJ2-4; either TRBD1 or TRBD2 may supply D (5 bases each). CDR1 and CDR2 from the germline V gene are ENHRY and SYGVKD. The CDR3 is made up of 14 amino acids. With 3 bases removed from V and 9 bases from J, the gap between germline ends came to 15 bases. CDR3 bases: TGTGCCATCAGTGATTCGGGCAGGGACGGCATTCAGTACTTC. This gives the protein CAISDSGRDGIQYF.

CDR3 nucleotides: TGTGCCAGCAGCCAAGAGGCGGTTTCGGGTGGCTACACCTTC. This sequence encodes CASSQEAVSGGYTF. This sequence joins TRBV3-1 (or the pseudogene TRBV3-2) and TRBJ1-2, with D uncertain. The length of the CDR3 is 14 residues. Germline V CDR1 and CDR2: LGHDT, YNNKEL (reference sequence). V shed 0 bases and J shed 7 bases, with 12 bases lying between them.

The V gene is TRBV7-2, the J gene TRBJ2-2; D may be TRBD2 (6 bases). V was shortened by 2 bases and J by 7 bases, with 14 bases between the two germline ends. Germline CDR1 and CDR2: SGHTA and FQGNSA. This CDR3 has 15 residues. As DNA, the CDR3 is TGTGCCAGCAGCTTATACCCGGGAGAGGGCGGGGAGCTGTTTTTT. Protein sequence: CASSLYPGEGGELFF.

This rearrangement joins TRBV3-1 (or the pseudogene TRBV3-2) to TRBJ1-6; D not resolved. Between the trimmed V and J ends, which lost 1 base and 0 bases, there was a span of 13 bases. The CDR3 length is 18 residues. The germline V gene encodes CDR1 LGHDT and CDR2 YNNKEL (reference sequence). The CDR3 DNA follows: TGTGCCAGCAGCCAAGGAATAGGGTGGGGCTCCTATAATTCACCCCTCCACTTT. Encoded protein: CASSQGIGWGSYNSPLHF.